These 10 T cell receptor beta chains came from one sample sequenced in a study of T cells in Graves' hyperthyroidism and ophthalmopathy (dated 2019 in TCRdb). To prepare the library, multiplex PCR was applied. The data were produced on an Illumina HiSeq 2000. The TCR beta CDR3 regions were amplified from the RNA transcripts. The TCR CDR3 was subjected to a first round of RT-PCR using the HTBI primer set and the Qiagen OneStep RT-PCR kit. The public reads were reprocessed in TCRdb via fastp at Q25 and MiXCR, keeping in-frame beta chains. Rows matching on CDR3 protein sequence are summarized as one entry with the most common DNA and genes. This sample is represented by some 500,000 distinct CDR3 sequences; roughly 14% of them were singletons. Around a sixth of the sample lies in the top ten. Input material: blood. These receptors were taken from a woman aged 18-35 years with Graves' hyperthyroidism.

The sample holds a few counts of this clonotype. Germline is not matched at one junction end, which may reflect a read error. The V gene is TRBV19, the J gene TRBJ2-3; maybe TRBD1 (5 bases). CDR3 length: 15 residues. Germline V gene sequence: CDR1 LNHDA, CDR2 SQIVND (reference sequence). CDR3 in DNA: TGTACCAGTAGTAACATACAAGGGGGCACAGATACGCAGTATTTT. As protein: CTSSNIQGGTDTQYF.

This clonotype was counted many times. CDR3 nucleotides: TGCAGTGCTCTTACCGTGGGGGTAAGTCAGCCCCAGCATTTT. Its translation: CSALTVGVSQPQHF. The genes are TRBV20-1 and TRBJ1-5; TRBD1 might be the D (5 bases). The germline CDR1 and CDR2 sequences are DFQATT and SNEGSKA (reference sequence). The CDR3 is made up of 14 amino acids. Trimming cost V 5 bases and J 6 bases, with 17 bases left between them.

As concerns this clonotype: A read error is possible here, since a much larger clone lies one base away. The CDR3 ends on some other residue instead of the conserved phenylalanine or tryptophan, so this is likely a read error. The chain recombines TRBV2 with TRBJ2-2; unclear D gene. Trimming shortened V by 4 bases and J by 7 bases, and 4 bases separated the two germline ends. This CDR3 has 11 amino acids. Germline CDR1 and CDR2: SNHLY and FYNNEI. CDR3: CASSGRGELFL. The CDR3 nucleotides read TGTGCCAGCAGTGGCCGCGGGGAGCTGTTTCTT.

This clonotype was observed at least ten times. This rearrangement joins TRBV5-1 to TRBJ1-2, with 9 bases matching TRBD1. The J segment lost 2 bases and the V segment lost 1 base, leaving 9 bases of the junction unmatched. Germline CDR1 reads SGHRS; CDR2 reads YFSETQ. The CDR3 spans 17 residues. The CDR3 spells CASSLTPGTGLNYGYTF. CDR3 DNA sequence: TGCGCCAGCAGCTTGACCCCCGGGACAGGGTTGAACTATGGCTACACCTTC.

The rearrangement joins TRBV29-1 to TRBJ2-5, with D tentatively TRBD1 (6 bases). This CDR3 has 14 amino acids. In germline, CDR1 is SQVTM, CDR2 ANQGSEA. V shed 4 bases and J shed 2 bases, with 14 bases lying between them. As DNA, the CDR3 is TGCAGCGTTGTTACAGGGCCCTTTCAAGAGACCCAGTACTTC. Translating it yields CSVVTGPFQETQYF.

This clonotype was detected a few times. The rearrangement uses TRBV5-1 and TRBJ1-2, with 7 bases matching TRBD1. Trimming took 7 bases from V and 4 from J; bases not matched to a gene: 4. The CDR3 runs to 12 residues. Germline lookup yields CDR1 SGHRS and CDR2 YFSETQ. The CDR3: CASSGQTYGYTF. DNA of the CDR3: TGCGCCAGCTCGGGACAGACCTATGGCTACACCTTC. The complete variable domain, with remaining parts taken from reference TRBV5-1 and TRBJ1-2, reads KAGVTQTPRYLIKTRGQQVTLSCSPISGHRSVSWYQQTPGQGLQFLFEYFSETQRNKGNFPGRFSGRQFSNSRSEMNVSTLELGDSALYLCASSGQTYGYTFGSGTRLTVV.

This clonotype was observed a few times. J is TRBJ2-1 and V is TRBV12-3 or TRBV12-4; the D gene is possibly TRBD2 (7 bases). Trimming removed 7 bases at V and 8 bases at J, with 12 bases between. The CDR3 loop spans 12 amino acids. CDR3 amino acids: CASKGGSDEQFF. The CDR3 nucleotides are TGTGCCAGCAAGGGGGGGAGCGATGAGCAGTTCTTC.

The chain carries TRBV6-1 and TRBJ2-5, with D possibly TRBD2 on 6 matching bases. With 10 bases removed from V and 3 bases from J, the gap between germline ends came to 24 bases. Germline V gives CDR1 MNHNS, CDR2 SASEGT. The CDR3 consists of 16 residues. CDR3 residues: CATLPEGWGYKETQYF. CDR3 bases: TGTGCCACCCTCCCGGAGGGTTGGGGCTATAAAGAGACCCAGTACTTC.

This clonotype was recorded once. This sequence joins TRBV19 and TRBJ2-3; 7 nucleotides align to TRBD1. The CDR3 spans 16 residues. Germline lookup yields CDR1 LNHDA and CDR2 SQIVND (reference sequence). After removal of 1 base from V and 2 bases from J, the junction contained 6 bases not matched to a gene. In DNA, the CDR3 is TGTGCCAGTAGTATAGGGGACAGTCTAAACACAGATACGCAGTATTTT. The encoded protein is CASSIGDSLNTDTQYF.

This clonotype was seen more than once but under ten times. J is TRBJ2-7 and V is TRBV6-1, with a tentative D call TRBD1 (6 bases). Trimming shortened V by 11 bases and J by 7 bases, and 27 bases separated the two germline ends. Germline V gene lookup returns CDR1 MNHNS and CDR2 SASEGT. CDR3 size: 15 residues. The CDR3 loop reads CAPRGFYLTGSEQYV. Written as DNA, the CDR3 is TGTGCCCCCAGGGGATTTTACCTGACGGGGAGTGAGCAGTACGTC.